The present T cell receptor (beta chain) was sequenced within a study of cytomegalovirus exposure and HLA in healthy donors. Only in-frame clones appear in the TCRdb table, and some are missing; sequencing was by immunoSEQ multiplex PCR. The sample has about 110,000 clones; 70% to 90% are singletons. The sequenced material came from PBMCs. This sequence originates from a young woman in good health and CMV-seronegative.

The chain's CDR3 is CASSKDSHYEQYF. The CDR3 bases are TGTGCCAGCAGCAAGGACAGTCACTACGAGCAGTACTTC. The chain couples TRBV21-1 to TRBJ2-7; the table calls TRBD1, which could not be checked here. TRBV21-1 is described as a pseudogene. The CDR3 has 13 amino acids.